Listed below are T cell receptor beta chains from one sample, sequenced in a study of T-cell memory formation after mild COVID-19. TCRdb called the 5' RACE reads again in MiXCR, with one record for every CDR3 protein. The sample carries around 450,000 distinct CDR3 sequences, approximately 20% recorded once. Material for sequencing was PBMCs or a T cell subset sorted from them (not recorded which). The receptors come from an adult woman who had mild COVID-19 (a few samples of this study predate the infection). Cell type and time point are not known. Both conserved end residues are part of each CDR3. A D gene is named only where the DNA matches it firmly. Clone size is shown for a subset of rows, as once, few, many or a class of expanded clone.

j_gene,d_gene,v_gene,abundance,CDR3aa,CDR3nt
TRBJ2-7,.,TRBV7-6,.,CASSLSTEQYF,TGTGCCAGCAGCTTAAGCACCGAGCAGTACTTC
TRBJ1-1,TRBD1,TRBV20-1,many,CSARVTGSDTEAFF,TGCAGTGCTAGAGTGACAGGGAGTGACACTGAAGCTTTCTTT
TRBJ2-7,.,TRBV15,.,CATSTQGRFYEQYF,TGTGCCACCAGCACCCAGGGACGGTTCTACGAGCAGTACTTC
TRBJ2-7,TRBD1,TRBV5-1,few,CASSLVPGQGLSSYEQYF,TGCGCCAGCAGCTTGGTCCCGGGACAGGGGTTGAGCTCCTACGAGCAGTACTTC
TRBJ1-5,TRBD1,TRBV20-1,few,CSAGTTGAGVNQPQHF,TGCAGTGCTGGGACGACAGGGGCCGGGGTCAATCAGCCCCAGCATTTT
TRBJ2-4,TRBD1,TRBV28,.,CASRSGQPQNIQYF,TGTGCCAGCAGGTCGGGACAGCCCCAAAACATTCAGTACTTC
TRBJ2-1,.,TRBV4-3,.,CASSLGTSENF,TGCGCCAGCAGCCTGGGGACTTCCGAAAACTTC
TRBJ1-1,TRBD1,TRBV30,.,CAWSKGAWAPNTEAFF,TGTGCCTGGAGCAAGGGGGCTTGGGCACCGAACACTGAAGCTTTCTTT
TRBJ2-3,TRBD2,TRBV5-6,.,CASRKAGGVDTQYF,TGTGCCAGCAGGAAGGCGGGAGGTGTAGATACGCAGTATTTT
TRBJ1-2,TRBD1,TRBV15,few,CATSSPRTGHYGYTF,TGTGCCACCAGCAGCCCTAGGACAGGGCACTATGGCTACACCTTC
TRBJ2-1,.,TRBV7-8,.,CASSQGLRLTGYEQFF,TGTGCCAGCAGCCAGGGACTGAGGCTAACAGGCTATGAGCAGTTCTTC
TRBJ2-2,.,TRBV6-5,.,CASSKGVPGTGELFF,TGTGCCAGCAGTAAGGGAGTTCCGGGGACCGGGGAGCTGTTTTTT
TRBJ1-1,.,TRBV5-6,few,CASSLIRVRQNTEAFF,TGTGCCAGCAGCTTGATCAGGGTAAGGCAGAACACTGAAGCTTTCTTT
TRBJ2-5,.,TRBV7-2,.,CASSVQGGMETQYF,TGTGCCAGCAGCGTTCAGGGCGGGATGGAGACCCAGTACTTC
TRBJ2-5,.,TRBV2,.,CASSEVADQETQYF,TGTGCCAGCAGTGAAGTAGCGGACCAAGAGACCCAGTACTTC
TRBJ1-1,.,TRBV27,.,CASSLSAGAEAFF,TGTGCCAGCAGTTTATCGGCAGGTGCTGAAGCTTTCTTT
TRBJ1-1,TRBD1,TRBV29-1,few,CSAGTGTGGAFF,TGCAGCGCCGGGACAGGGACCGGTGGAGCTTTCTTT
TRBJ2-3,TRBD1,TRBV7-9,few,CASSSPRDRAADTQYF,TGTGCCAGCAGCTCACCCCGGGACAGGGCGGCAGATACGCAGTATTTT
TRBJ2-7,.,TRBV5-1,.,CASSSELYYEQYF,TGCGCCAGCAGCTCTGAACTCTATTACGAGCAGTACTTC
TRBJ2-7,TRBD2,TRBV6-5,.,CASRRASGGSYEQYF,TGTGCCAGCAGAAGAGCTAGCGGGGGTTCCTACGAGCAGTACTTC
TRBJ2-7,.,TRBV7-2,.,CASSLGRAYLEQYF,TGTGCCAGCAGCTTAGGCCGGGCGTACCTCGAGCAGTACTTC
TRBJ1-2,TRBD1,TRBV7-2,few,CASSLGRTGVYGYTF,TGTGCCAGCAGCTTAGGACGGACAGGGGTCTATGGCTACACCTTC
TRBJ2-3,.,TRBV12-3/TRBV12-4,.,CASSFGPGAGADTQYF,TGTGCCAGCAGTTTCGGCCCAGGGGCCGGGGCGGATACGCAGTATTTT
TRBJ2-3,.,TRBV29-1,few,CSVARARQADTQYF,TGCAGCGTTGCCAGGGCAAGACAGGCAGATACGCAGTATTTT
TRBJ2-7,.,TRBV24-1,.,CATSAAGQQYF,TGTGCCACCAGTGCAGCCGGGCAGCAGTACTTC